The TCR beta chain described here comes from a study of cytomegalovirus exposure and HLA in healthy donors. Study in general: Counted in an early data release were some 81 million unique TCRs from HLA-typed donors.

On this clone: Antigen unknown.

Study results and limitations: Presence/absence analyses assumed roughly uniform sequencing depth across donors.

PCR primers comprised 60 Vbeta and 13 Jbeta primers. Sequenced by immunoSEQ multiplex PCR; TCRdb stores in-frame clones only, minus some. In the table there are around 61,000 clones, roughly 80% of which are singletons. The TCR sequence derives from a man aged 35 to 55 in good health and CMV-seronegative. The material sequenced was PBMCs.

DNA of the CDR3: TGCGCCTCGGGCAGGGGGACTGAAGCTTTCTTT. It is translated as CASGRGTEAFF. This rearrangement joins TRBV20-1 to TRBJ1-1; TRBD1 matches at 7 bases. In germline, CDR1 is DFQATT, CDR2 SNEGSKA (reference sequence). The CDR3 covers 11 residues.